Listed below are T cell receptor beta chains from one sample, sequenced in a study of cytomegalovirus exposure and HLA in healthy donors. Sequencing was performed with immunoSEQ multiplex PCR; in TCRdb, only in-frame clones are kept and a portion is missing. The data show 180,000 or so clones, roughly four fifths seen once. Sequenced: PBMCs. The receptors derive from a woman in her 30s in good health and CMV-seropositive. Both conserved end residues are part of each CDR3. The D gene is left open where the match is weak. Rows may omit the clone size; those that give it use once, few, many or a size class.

CDR3 DNA: TGCAGCGTCCAATGGTTAGCTGGAAACACCATATATTTT
CDR3 protein: CSVQWLAGNTIYF
J gene: TRBJ1-3
D gene: .
V gene: TRBV29-1
clone size: .

CDR3 DNA: TGTGCCAGTAGGACCGCCTCTAGCGAAGAGACCCAGTACTTC
CDR3 protein: CASRTASSEETQYF
J gene: TRBJ2-5
D gene: .
V gene: TRBV19
clone size: .

CDR3 DNA: TGTGCCAGCAGCCCGGGGGACCAAGAGACCCAGTACTTC
CDR3 protein: CASSPGDQETQYF
J gene: TRBJ2-5
D gene: .
V gene: TRBV28
clone size: few

CDR3 DNA: TGTGCCAGCAGCTTGGGAGGCTTGATCTCTGGGGCCAACGTCCTGACTTTC
CDR3 protein: CASSLGGLISGANVLTF
J gene: TRBJ2-6
D gene: .
V gene: TRBV5-8
clone size: .

CDR3 DNA: TGTGCCAGCAGTGAATCCGCCGGGACAGCGCCGCGGGGAGAGACCCAGTACTTC
CDR3 protein: CASSESAGTAPRGETQYF
J gene: TRBJ2-5
D gene: .
V gene: TRBV25-1
clone size: .

CDR3 DNA: TGCGCCAGCAGCCAAGAGTGGCGGGGTACAGATACGCAGTATTTT
CDR3 protein: CASSQEWRGTDTQYF
J gene: TRBJ2-3
D gene: .
V gene: TRBV4-3
clone size: .

CDR3 DNA: TGCGCCAGCAGCCAAGATTCTACGGTAGCGGGAGGGATCTCGTACGAGCAGTACTTC
CDR3 protein: CASSQDSTVAGGISYEQYF
J gene: TRBJ2-7
D gene: TRBD2
V gene: TRBV4-3
clone size: once

CDR3 DNA: TGTGCCAGCCTGGGGGCGATGGGGCCTGAGCAGTTCTTC
CDR3 protein: CASLGAMGPEQFF
J gene: TRBJ2-1
D gene: .
V gene: TRBV2
clone size: .

CDR3 DNA: TGTGCCAGTAGTACCGGCGTAACCGGGACAGCAAATCAGCCCCAGCATTTT
CDR3 protein: CASSTGVTGTANQPQHF
J gene: TRBJ1-5
D gene: TRBD1
V gene: TRBV19
clone size: .

CDR3 DNA: TGTGCCTGGAGTGTACCACCAGGACAGGGGGCGCATAAGCTTACACCGGGGGAGCTGTTTTTT
CDR3 protein: CAWSVPPGQGAHKLTPGELFF
J gene: TRBJ2-2
D gene: TRBD1
V gene: TRBV30
clone size: .

CDR3 DNA: TGTGCCAGCTCACCCAGGGTAGGCCAAGAGACCCAGTACTTC
CDR3 protein: CASSPRVGQETQYF
J gene: TRBJ2-5
D gene: .
V gene: TRBV18
clone size: .

CDR3 DNA: TGCGCCAGCAGCTTGCATCTGACAGGGGTTAATGAAAAACTGTTTTTT
CDR3 protein: CASSLHLTGVNEKLFF
J gene: TRBJ1-4
D gene: TRBD1
V gene: TRBV4-1
clone size: .

CDR3 DNA: TGTGCCAGCACTACAGTGAACACTGAAGCTTTCTTT
CDR3 protein: CASTTVNTEAFF
J gene: TRBJ1-1
D gene: .
V gene: TRBV6-5
clone size: .

CDR3 DNA: TGCAGCGTTGTCGCAGTGAGGGCAGATACGCAGTATTTT
CDR3 protein: CSVVAVRADTQYF
J gene: TRBJ2-3
D gene: .
V gene: TRBV29-1
clone size: .

CDR3 DNA: TGTGCCAGCAGTGGGAGCAGGGGGTCCGGGGAGCTGTTTTTT
CDR3 protein: CASSGSRGSGELFF
J gene: TRBJ2-2
D gene: TRBD1
V gene: TRBV6-4
clone size: once

CDR3 DNA: TGCGCCAGCAGCTTGGGTGGACAGTCTATGGGCTACACCTTC
CDR3 protein: CASSLGGQSMGYTF
J gene: TRBJ1-2
D gene: .
V gene: TRBV5-1
clone size: .

CDR3 DNA: TGTGCCAGCAGTTTATTCCCATCACTCTCGGGAACTGAAGCTTTCTTT
CDR3 protein: CASSLFPSLSGTEAFF
J gene: TRBJ1-1
D gene: .
V gene: TRBV27
clone size: .

CDR3 DNA: TGTGCCAGCAGTACAGATAGCTATGGCTACACCTTC
CDR3 protein: CASSTDSYGYTF
J gene: TRBJ1-2
D gene: .
V gene: TRBV6-5
clone size: .

CDR3 DNA: TGTGCCAGCAGCGCAGGCATAGGACTAGCGGGTTTGGAGACGCAGTATTTT
CDR3 protein: CASSAGIGLAGLETQYF
J gene: TRBJ2-3
D gene: TRBD2
V gene: TRBV9
clone size: .

CDR3 DNA: TGTGCCAGCAGCTTACTGGCTAGCGGGCTATACAATGAGCAGTTCTTC
CDR3 protein: CASSLLASGLYNEQFF
J gene: TRBJ2-1
D gene: TRBD2
V gene: TRBV7-9
clone size: .

CDR3 DNA: TGTGCCATCAATTCGGGAGGGAGGTTTTATGGCTACACCTTC
CDR3 protein: CAINSGGRFYGYTF
J gene: TRBJ1-2
D gene: .
V gene: TRBV10-3
clone size: .

CDR3 DNA: TGCAGCGTTGAGAAGGACAGGAACTATGGCTACACCTTC
CDR3 protein: CSVEKDRNYGYTF
J gene: TRBJ1-2
D gene: TRBD1
V gene: TRBV29-1
clone size: .

CDR3 DNA: TGTGCCAGCAGCCAAACCGGACAGTACAATGAGCAGTTCTTC
CDR3 protein: CASSQTGQYNEQFF
J gene: TRBJ2-1
D gene: .
V gene: TRBV11-3
clone size: .

CDR3 DNA: TGTGCCATCAGCCTAGCGGGTGTACTATACGAGCAGTACTTC
CDR3 protein: CAISLAGVLYEQYF
J gene: TRBJ2-7
D gene: TRBD2
V gene: TRBV10-3
clone size: .

CDR3 DNA: TGCGCCAGCAGCTTGGCCGGGACAGGGTTCTATGGCTACACCTTC
CDR3 protein: CASSLAGTGFYGYTF
J gene: TRBJ1-2
D gene: TRBD1
V gene: TRBV5-1
clone size: once

CDR3 DNA: TGTGCAAGTCGCCCGAAGGGGGTCTGCGGCTACACCTTC
CDR3 protein: CASRPKGVCGYTF
J gene: TRBJ1-2
D gene: .
V gene: TRBV12-2
clone size: .

CDR3 DNA: TGCGCCAGCAGGTCTAGCGGGGCCGCCTACAATGAGCAGTTCTTC
CDR3 protein: CASRSSGAAYNEQFF
J gene: TRBJ2-1
D gene: TRBD2
V gene: TRBV5-1
clone size: .

CDR3 DNA: TGTGCCAGCAGCCAAGGCGCTAGCGGCAGCTTGTGGCAGTTCTTC
CDR3 protein: CASSQGASGSLWQFF
J gene: TRBJ2-1
D gene: TRBD2
V gene: TRBV14
clone size: .

CDR3 DNA: TGTGCCATCAGTCCAGCGAGCTCCTACGAGCAGTACTTC
CDR3 protein: CAISPASSYEQYF
J gene: TRBJ2-7
D gene: .
V gene: TRBV25-1
clone size: .

CDR3 DNA: TGTGCCAGCAGCCCGGAGGCGGCCCCCCGGGGTACAGATACGCAGTATTTT
CDR3 protein: CASSPEAAPRGTDTQYF
J gene: TRBJ2-3
D gene: .
V gene: TRBV5-4
clone size: few

CDR3 DNA: TGTGCCAGCAGTTTCACACCCGTGCTCAACTATGGCTACACCTTC
CDR3 protein: CASSFTPVLNYGYTF
J gene: TRBJ1-2
D gene: .
V gene: TRBV27
clone size: .

CDR3 DNA: TGTGCCAGTAGTATACTAGCGCTGTGGGATGAGCAGTTCTTC
CDR3 protein: CASSILALWDEQFF
J gene: TRBJ2-1
D gene: .
V gene: TRBV19
clone size: .

CDR3 DNA: TGCGCCAGCAGCTTCGGGACAGGGGATCAGCCCCAGCATTTT
CDR3 protein: CASSFGTGDQPQHF
J gene: TRBJ1-5
D gene: TRBD1
V gene: TRBV5-1
clone size: .

CDR3 DNA: TGTGCCAGCAGCCAAAGCGGGGGGAGGAATGAGCAGTTCTTC
CDR3 protein: CASSQSGGRNEQFF
J gene: TRBJ2-1
D gene: TRBD2
V gene: TRBV4-2
clone size: .

CDR3 DNA: TGTGCCAGCAGCCCACAAGCCCTAGGGGGTTCATTCTCGTCTAACTATGGCTACACCTTC
CDR3 protein: CASSPQALGGSFSSNYGYTF
J gene: TRBJ1-2
D gene: .
V gene: TRBV9
clone size: few

CDR3 DNA: TGTGCCGCCTCCGGGGATGGGTGGCGGAACACTGAAGCTTTCTTT
CDR3 protein: CAASGDGWRNTEAFF
J gene: TRBJ1-1
D gene: .
V gene: TRBV30
clone size: .

CDR3 DNA: TGTGCCAGCAGTTCCTCAGGGGGCGGGCAGCCCCAGCATTTT
CDR3 protein: CASSSSGGGQPQHF
J gene: TRBJ1-5
D gene: TRBD1
V gene: TRBV6-1
clone size: .

CDR3 DNA: TGTGCCAGCAGTGGCGAGAGGACAGGTAGTTACGAGCAGTACTTC
CDR3 protein: CASSGERTGSYEQYF
J gene: TRBJ2-7
D gene: TRBD1
V gene: TRBV6-1
clone size: .

CDR3 DNA: TGTGCCAGCTCAGGGACAGGGACCACCGGGGAGCTGTTTTTT
CDR3 protein: CASSGTGTTGELFF
J gene: TRBJ2-2
D gene: TRBD1
V gene: TRBV18
clone size: few

CDR3 DNA: TGTGCCAGCAGTTACAGGGGGCAGCCCCAGCATTTT
CDR3 protein: CASSYRGQPQHF
J gene: TRBJ1-5
D gene: TRBD1
V gene: TRBV27
clone size: .

CDR3 DNA: TGTGCCAGCAGTTACTCGGGGGCATGGGAAAAACTGTTTTTT
CDR3 protein: CASSYSGAWEKLFF
J gene: TRBJ1-4
D gene: .
V gene: TRBV6-6
clone size: .

CDR3 DNA: TGTGCCAGCCATACTAGCGGGGGGGCTTCAGATACGCAGTATTTT
CDR3 protein: CASHTSGGASDTQYF
J gene: TRBJ2-3
D gene: TRBD2
V gene: TRBV28
clone size: .

CDR3 DNA: TGCAGCGTTTCCGGACAGGGGCTCTACGAGCAGTACTTC
CDR3 protein: CSVSGQGLYEQYF
J gene: TRBJ2-7
D gene: TRBD1
V gene: TRBV29-1
clone size: .